The 28 T cell receptor beta chains presented below share a single source sample, sequenced in a study of T-cell memory formation after mild COVID-19. TCRdb re-called the 5' RACE reads with MiXCR, one entry per CDR3 protein. Seen here are approximately 350,000 distinct CDR3 sequences, over 25% observed once, and the top ten hold about 13%. Sequencing was performed on PBMCs or a T cell subset sorted from them (not recorded which). The receptor source for this set is an adult woman who had mild COVID-19 (a few samples of this study predate the infection). Cell type and time point are not known.

This sequence joins TRBV24-1 and TRBJ2-5; TRBD2 agrees at 10 bases. Germline CDR1 KGHDR, CDR2 SFDVKD. The J segment lost 2 bases and the V segment lost 0 bases, leaving 8 bases of the junction unmatched. This CDR3 contains 18 residues. The CDR3 coding sequence is TGTGCCACCAGTGATTTGCGGACTAGCGGAACGGAGCAAGAGACCCAGTACTTC. It encodes CATSDLRTSGTEQETQYF.

This clonotype turned up a few times. This chain connects TRBV20-1 to TRBJ2-5, with TRBD2 identical over 7 bases. V lost 0 bases to trimming and J lost 5 bases; unmatched junction nucleotides: 9. The CDR3 consists of 15 residues. Germline CDR1 reads DFQATT; CDR2 reads SNEGSKA (reference sequence). The CDR3 loop is CSARDPAGLGETQYF. The DNA for the CDR3 is TGCAGTGCTAGAGATCCAGCGGGGTTAGGGGAGACCCAGTACTTC.

V gene TRBV12-3 or TRBV12-4 combines with J gene TRBJ2-7; a possible D gene is TRBD2 (5 bases). Trimming shortened V by 9 bases and J by 7 bases, and 16 bases separated the two germline ends. The CDR3 is 12 residues long. Here the CDR3 DNA reads TGTGCCAGTGCCGGACTTCACAGAGAGCAGTACTTC. It encodes CASAGLHREQYF.

This clonotype showed up many times. J is TRBJ1-2 and V is TRBV7-2; D unclear. The germline V gene encodes CDR1 SGHTA and CDR2 FQGNSA. V was cut by 5 bases and J by 4 bases, with 11 bases left in between. This CDR3 region has 13 residues. In nucleotides, the CDR3 is TGTGCCAGCAGCCTCGGGGAGTCCTATGGCTACACCTTC. Its translation is CASSLGESYGYTF.

This chain connects TRBV20-1 to TRBJ2-5; possibly TRBD1 or TRBD2 for D (5 bases each). The CDR3 spans 15 residues. Trimming removed 6 bases at V and 4 bases at J, with 21 bases between. Germline V gene lookup returns CDR1 DFQATT and CDR2 SNEGSKA (reference sequence). The CDR3 DNA reads TGCAGTGCCCCACTGGACCTGTATGGGGGAGAGACCCAGTACTTC. Translating gives CSAPLDLYGGETQYF.

This clonotype was observed a handful of times. V usage is TRBV4-2 and J usage is TRBJ2-4; D gene unclear. The CDR3 is made up of 16 amino acids. The germline V and J ends were trimmed by 1 base and 0 bases, with 10 bases remaining between them. CDR1 is LGHNA, CDR2 YNFKEQ, per germline. CDR3 region: CASSQVSDVAKNIQYF. The DNA for the CDR3 is TGTGCCAGCAGCCAAGTATCTGACGTAGCCAAAAACATTCAGTACTTC.

Only a few counts were recorded for this clonotype. CDR3 sequence: CASSPRAYNEQFF. In nucleotides, the CDR3 is TGTGCCAGCAGTCCTCGTGCCTACAATGAGCAGTTCTTC. V is TRBV27 and J is TRBJ2-1; no firm D call. The CDR3 contains 13 residues. With 5 bases removed from V and 2 bases from J, the gap between germline ends came to 7 bases. Germline lookup yields CDR1 MNHEY and CDR2 SMNVEV (reference sequence).

CDR3 loop: CAISASGQINYGYTF. As DNA, the CDR3 is TGTGCCATCAGTGCCTCGGGACAGATTAACTATGGCTACACCTTC. V usage is TRBV10-3 and J usage is TRBJ1-2; 7 bases match TRBD1. The CDR3 totals 15 residues. Germline V gene data show CDR1 as ENHRY and CDR2 as SYGVKD. V dropped 4 bases and J dropped 1; count of bases not matched to a gene: 6.

This clonotype was counted only a few times. The J gene is TRBJ1-1, the V gene TRBV12-3 or TRBV12-4; perhaps TRBD1 as D (6 bases). This CDR3 region has 15 residues. The V and J ends lost 5 bases and 3 bases respectively, with 16 bases between them. The CDR3 nucleotides read TGTGCCAGCAGTCCCCAGGGGCGATGGTACACTGAAGCTTTCTTT. Its protein product is CASSPQGRWYTEAFF.

The chain employs TRBV5-1 and TRBJ1-1; D ambiguous. Germline lookup yields CDR1 SGHRS and CDR2 YFSETQ. The CDR3 is 15 amino acids. V lost 0 bases to trimming and J lost 3 bases, with 12 bases between them. Here the CDR3 DNA reads TGCGCCAGCAGCTTGGTAGTAGGACCGGACACTGAAGCTTTCTTT. Its protein is CASSLVVGPDTEAFF.

The chain employs TRBV3-1 and TRBJ2-1, with TRBD2 matching 8 bases. This CDR3 contains 15 residues. Germline lookup yields CDR1 LGHDT and CDR2 YNNKEL (reference sequence). V shed 1 base, J shed 6 bases, and the junction held 5 bases outside the gene matches. The chain's CDR3 is CASSQAGLVGNEQFF. CDR3 DNA: TGTGCCAGCAGCCAAGCGGGACTAGTAGGCAATGAGCAGTTCTTC.

This clonotype has just a few counts. The genes are TRBV6-2 or TRBV6-3 and TRBJ2-2; D is undetermined. Trimming cost V 6 bases and J 1 base, with 12 bases left between them. CDR1 is MNHEY and CDR2 is SVGEGT in the germline V gene. The CDR3 is 15 residues long. The CDR3: CASRPQGKNTGELFF. CDR3 nucleotides: TGTGCCAGCAGACCTCAAGGAAAGAACACCGGGGAGCTGTTTTTT.

The CDR3 sequence: CASTQTGNTEAFF. CDR3 sequence (DNA): TGTGCCAGTACCCAGACAGGGAACACTGAAGCTTTCTTT. The chain couples TRBV19 to TRBJ1-1, with D perhaps matching TRBD1 (6 bases). Between the trimmed V and J ends, which lost 7 bases and 1 base, there was a span of 10 bases. Germline CDR1 LNHDA, CDR2 SQIVND (reference sequence). The CDR3 covers 13 residues.

The chain recombines TRBV7-2 with TRBJ2-1; possible D gene TRBD1, 5 bases. V was clipped by 2 bases and J by 6 bases, with 8 bases between them. The germline V gene encodes CDR1 SGHTA and CDR2 FQGNSA. The length of the CDR3 is 13 residues. As DNA, the CDR3 is TGTGCCAGCAGCTTAATAGGGGTCAATGAGCAGTTCTTC. Its protein product is CASSLIGVNEQFF.

The J gene is TRBJ1-2, the V gene TRBV12-3 or TRBV12-4, with a weak D call TRBD1 (6 bases). V was cut by 7 bases and J by 5 bases, with 14 bases left in between. The CDR3 sequence is 13 residues long. The CDR3 DNA follows: TGTGCCAGCAACCGGGGGCAGCATTATGGCTACACCTTC. It yields the protein CASNRGQHYGYTF.

This clonotype has only a few counts. The chain recombines TRBV4-2 with TRBJ2-1, with 8 bases that match TRBD2. Germline values: CDR1 LGHNA, CDR2 YNFKEQ. The CDR3 runs to 17 residues. Germline trimming cut 0 bases from V and 0 bases from J; bases unmatched to any gene: 4. DNA of the CDR3: TGTGCCAGCAGCCAAGAGCCCAGCGGGAGCTCCTACAATGAGCAGTTCTTC. Protein: CASSQEPSGSSYNEQFF.

This clonotype was detected a few times. The chain carries TRBV6-2 or TRBV6-3 and TRBJ2-2; 14 bases match TRBD2. J gave up 5 bases and V 8 bases, and 1 base lay outside the gene matches. The length of the CDR3 is 14 residues. Germline lookup yields CDR1 MNHEY and CDR2 SVGEGT. The CDR3: CASGLAGGTGELFF. The CDR3 DNA reads TGTGCCAGCGGACTAGCGGGAGGTACCGGGGAGCTGTTTTTT.

The genes are TRBV7-2 and TRBJ2-3; the D gene is possibly TRBD2 (6 bases). Trimming left V 0 bases short and J 0 bases short, with 13 bases between. The CDR3 consists of 17 residues. Per the germline V gene, CDR1 is SGHTA and CDR2 is FQGNSA. Here the CDR3 reads CASSLAPLATSTDTQYF. The CDR3 DNA sequence: TGTGCCAGCAGCTTAGCCCCCCTAGCGACTAGCACAGATACGCAGTATTTT.

Only a few counts were recorded for this clonotype. The chain has TRBV20-1 and TRBJ1-1, with D possibly TRBD1 on 5 matching bases. Germline V lookup: CDR1 DFQATT, CDR2 SNEGSKA (reference sequence). The CDR3 is made up of 13 amino acids. Deletions cut 5 bases from V and 1 base from J, with 11 bases between. The CDR3: CSAWGRWNTEAFF. The CDR3 nucleotides read TGCAGTGCTTGGGGACGGTGGAACACTGAAGCTTTCTTT.

The chain recombines TRBV7-9 with TRBJ1-1; TRBD1 might be the D (6 bases). Germline-derived CDR1 and CDR2 are SEHNR and FQNEAQ (reference sequence). This CDR3 has 15 residues. V was trimmed by 5 bases and J by 4 bases, leaving 17 bases between them. Here the CDR3 reads CASSAQGTTGTEAFF. Written as DNA, the CDR3 is TGTGCCAGCAGCGCTCAGGGTACGACAGGCACTGAAGCTTTCTTT.

This clonotype occurred a few times. This chain links TRBV30 with TRBJ2-7; the D gene is possibly TRBD2 (7 bases). This CDR3 comprises 14 residues. The germline V and J ends were trimmed by 3 bases and 5 bases, with 17 bases remaining between them. The germline V gene encodes CDR1 GTSNPN and CDR2 SVGIG (reference sequence). The CDR3 bases are TGTGCCTGGAGAGGGGGGGTTTCGCGTCACGAGCAGTACTTC. This sequence encodes CAWRGGVSRHEQYF.

The chain couples TRBV6-1 to TRBJ2-7, with D possibly matching TRBD2 (7 bases). The CDR3 has 13 amino acids. Trimming took off 11 bases at V and 3 bases at J, with 17 bases between the two ends. Per germline, CDR1 MNHNS and CDR2 SASEGT. The CDR3 bases are TGTGCCGGCGGGGGCTACACCCTCTACGAGCAGTACTTC. Encoded protein: CAGGGYTLYEQYF.

This sequence joins TRBV9 and TRBJ1-1, with 12 bases aligning to TRBD1. Germline loops: CDR1 SGDLS, CDR2 YYNGEE. The length of the CDR3 is 17 residues. Trimming removed 0 bases from V and 7 bases from J; junction bases left unmatched: 10. The CDR3 sequence: CASSVAPGTGGRNEAFF. Written as DNA, the CDR3 is TGTGCCAGCAGCGTAGCACCCGGGACAGGGGGCCGGAATGAAGCTTTCTTT.

The chain links TRBV7-6 to TRBJ2-1, with D unresolved. Trimming removed 2 bases from V and 7 bases from J, with 9 bases in between. This CDR3 region has 13 residues. Germline V gene data show CDR1 as SGHVS and CDR2 as FNYEAQ. The CDR3 sequence is CASSLIKGNEQFF. In nucleotides, the CDR3 is TGTGCCAGCAGCTTAATTAAGGGTAATGAGCAGTTCTTC.

The J gene is TRBJ1-5, the V gene TRBV7-2; a possible D gene is TRBD1 (6 bases). Germline lookup yields CDR1 SGHTA and CDR2 FQGNSA. Trimming stripped 5 bases from V and 5 bases from J, with 13 bases between. This CDR3 has 14 residues. The CDR3: CASSPDSLYQPQHF. In DNA, the CDR3 is TGTGCCAGCAGCCCGGACAGTCTGTATCAGCCCCAGCATTTT. Complete variable domain (other parts from reference TRBV7-2 and TRBJ1-5): GAGVSQSPSNKVTEKGKDVELRCDPISGHTALYWYRQSLGQGLEFLIYFQGNSAPDKSGLPSDRFSAERTGGSVSTLTIQRTQQEDSAVYLCASSPDSLYQPQHFGDGTRLSIL.

The rearrangement links TRBV6-6 to TRBJ2-1; TRBD1 is a possible D gene (6 bases). Germline assignment: CDR1 MNHNY and CDR2 SVGAGI (reference sequence). V shed 7 bases and J shed 2 bases, with 15 bases lying between them. This CDR3 is 15 amino acids long. As DNA, the CDR3 is TGTGCCAGCATCCGGCAACAGGGTCCCTACAATGAGCAGTTCTTC. Translating gives CASIRQQGPYNEQFF.

The table lists this clonotype with a few counts. This chain connects TRBV20-1 to TRBJ1-2; perhaps TRBD1 as D (6 bases). From germline, CDR1 is DFQATT and CDR2 SNEGSKA (reference sequence). The CDR3 sequence is 13 residues long. The germline V and J ends were trimmed by 3 bases and 8 bases, with 16 bases remaining between them. In nucleotides, the CDR3 is TGCAGTGCTAGCCCCGGGGGCGGGAGGGGCTACACCTTC. The encoded protein is CSASPGGGRGYTF.

At least ten counts were recorded for this clonotype. The chain uses TRBV5-1 and TRBJ2-1; TRBD1 agrees at 8 bases. V was pared by 1 base and J by 8 bases, with 11 bases of the junction left unmatched. The CDR3 has 16 residues. Germline values: CDR1 SGHRS, CDR2 YFSETQ. This CDR3 reads CASSLTDRVFGDEQFF. Here the CDR3 DNA reads TGCGCCAGCAGCTTGACGGACAGGGTTTTTGGCGATGAGCAGTTCTTC.